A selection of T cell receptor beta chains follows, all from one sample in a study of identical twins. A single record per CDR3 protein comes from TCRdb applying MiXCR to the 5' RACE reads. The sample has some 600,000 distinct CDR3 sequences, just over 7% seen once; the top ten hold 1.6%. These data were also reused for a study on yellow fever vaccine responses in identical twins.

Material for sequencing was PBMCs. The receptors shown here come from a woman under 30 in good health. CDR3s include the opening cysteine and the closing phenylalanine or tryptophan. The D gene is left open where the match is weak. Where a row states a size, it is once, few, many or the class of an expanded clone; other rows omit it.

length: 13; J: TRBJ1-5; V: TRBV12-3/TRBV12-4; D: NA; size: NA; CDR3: CASKGESNQPQHF; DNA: TGTGCCAGCAAGGGGGAGAGCAATCAGCCCCAGCATTTT
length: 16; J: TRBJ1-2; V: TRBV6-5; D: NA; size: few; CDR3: CASSYSKGLTNYGYTF; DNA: TGTGCCAGCAGTTACTCGAAGGGGCTAACTAACTATGGCTACACCTTC
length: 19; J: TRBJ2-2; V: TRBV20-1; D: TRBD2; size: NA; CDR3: CSANRHGTSGGADTGELFF; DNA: TGCAGTGCTAACCGACATGGGACTAGCGGGGGGGCGGACACCGGGGAGCTGTTTTTT
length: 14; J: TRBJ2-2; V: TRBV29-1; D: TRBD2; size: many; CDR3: CSVLLSGSTGELFF; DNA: TGCAGCGTCCTACTTAGCGGGAGCACCGGGGAGCTGTTTTTT
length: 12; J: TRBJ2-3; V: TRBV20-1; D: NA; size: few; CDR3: CSAPDSTDTQYF; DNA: TGCAGTGCTCCGGACAGCACAGATACGCAGTATTTT
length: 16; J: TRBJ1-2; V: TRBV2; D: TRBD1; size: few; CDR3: CASSPEKTGLGYGYTF; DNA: TGTGCCAGTTCCCCAGAAAAGACAGGGCTTGGCTATGGCTACACCTTC
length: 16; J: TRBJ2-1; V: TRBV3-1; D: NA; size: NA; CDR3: CASSLVLGLAGNEQFF; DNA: TGTGCCAGCAGCCTAGTCTTAGGGCTAGCCGGCAATGAGCAGTTCTTC
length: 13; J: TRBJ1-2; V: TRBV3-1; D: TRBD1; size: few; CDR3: CASSRETGEGYTF; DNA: TGTGCCAGCAGCCGGGAGACAGGGGAAGGCTACACCTTC
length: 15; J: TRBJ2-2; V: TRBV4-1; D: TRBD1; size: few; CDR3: CASSQEDRVTGELFF; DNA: TGCGCCAGCAGCCAAGAAGACAGGGTCACCGGGGAGCTGTTTTTT
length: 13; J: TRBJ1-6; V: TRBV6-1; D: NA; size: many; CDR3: CASSTGRRSPLHF; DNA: TGTGCCAGCAGCACCGGCCGAAGGTCACCCCTCCACTTT
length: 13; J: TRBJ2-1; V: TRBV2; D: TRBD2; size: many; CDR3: CASRSASGREQFF; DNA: TGTGCCAGCAGGAGCGCTAGCGGAAGAGAGCAGTTCTTC
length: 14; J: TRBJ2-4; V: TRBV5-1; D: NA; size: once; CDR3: CASSLSIDKNIQYF; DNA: TGCGCCAGCAGCTTGAGTATAGACAAAAACATTCAGTACTTC
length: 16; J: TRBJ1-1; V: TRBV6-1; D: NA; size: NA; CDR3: CASSPPGRIMNTEAFF; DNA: TGTGCCAGCAGCCCACCTGGCCGGATAATGAACACTGAAGCTTTCTTT
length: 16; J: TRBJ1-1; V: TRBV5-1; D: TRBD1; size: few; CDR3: CASSLETGGLGTEAFF; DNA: TGCGCCAGCAGCTTGGAGACAGGGGGCCTGGGGACTGAAGCTTTCTTT
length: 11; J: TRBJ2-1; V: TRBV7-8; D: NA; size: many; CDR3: CASSLETEQFF; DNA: TGTGCCAGCAGCTTAGAAACCGAGCAGTTCTTC
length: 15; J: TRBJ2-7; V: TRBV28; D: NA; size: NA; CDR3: CASRPRASSSYEQYF; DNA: TGTGCCAGCAGACCTAGGGCGTCCTCTTCCTACGAGCAGTACTTC
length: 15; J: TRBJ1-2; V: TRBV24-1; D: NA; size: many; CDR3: CATSDDKVQAYGYTF; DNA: TGTGCCACCAGTGACGACAAGGTTCAGGCCTATGGCTACACCTTC
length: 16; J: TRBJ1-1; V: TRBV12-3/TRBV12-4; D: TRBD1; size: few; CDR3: CASTGTGAGENTEAFF; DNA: TGTGCCAGCACAGGGACAGGGGCAGGTGAGAACACTGAAGCTTTCTTT
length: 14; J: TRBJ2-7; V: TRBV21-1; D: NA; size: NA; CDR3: CASSGRGGANEQYF; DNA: TGTGCCAGCAGCGGGAGAGGGGGGGCCAACGAGCAGTACTTC
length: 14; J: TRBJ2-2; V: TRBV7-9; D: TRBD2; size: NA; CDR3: CAIYRTSNTGELFF; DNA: TGTGCCATCTATCGGACTAGCAACACCGGGGAGCTGTTTTTT
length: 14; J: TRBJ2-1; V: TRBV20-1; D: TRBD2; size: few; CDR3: CSARRSGRQDEQFF; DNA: TGCAGTGCTAGGCGTAGCGGGAGGCAGGATGAGCAGTTCTTC
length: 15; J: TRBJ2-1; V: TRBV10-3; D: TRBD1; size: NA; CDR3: CAISDRGGSGNEQFF; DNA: TGTGCCATCAGTGACCGAGGGGGCAGCGGTAATGAGCAGTTCTTC
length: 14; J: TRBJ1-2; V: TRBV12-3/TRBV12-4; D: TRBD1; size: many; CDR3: CASSRDSYNYGYTF; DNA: TGTGCCAGCAGCAGGGACAGCTACAACTATGGCTACACCTTC
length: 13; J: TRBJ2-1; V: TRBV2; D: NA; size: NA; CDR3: CASSPRSTDEQFF; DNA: TGTGCCAGCAGTCCTCGATCAACGGATGAGCAGTTCTTC
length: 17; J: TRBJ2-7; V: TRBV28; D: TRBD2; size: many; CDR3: CASSLYGLAGDFYEQYF; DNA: TGTGCCAGCAGTTTATACGGACTAGCGGGAGACTTCTACGAGCAGTACTTC
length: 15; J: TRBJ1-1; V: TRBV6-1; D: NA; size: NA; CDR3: CASSEYKGRNTEAFF; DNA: TGTGCCAGCAGTGAATACAAGGGCAGGAACACTGAAGCTTTCTTT
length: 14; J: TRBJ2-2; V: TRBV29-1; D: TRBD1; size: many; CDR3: CSSREDRDTGELFF; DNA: TGCAGCAGTAGGGAGGACAGGGACACCGGGGAGCTGTTTTTT
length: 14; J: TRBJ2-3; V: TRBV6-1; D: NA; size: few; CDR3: CASSTSRETDTQYF; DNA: TGTGCCAGCAGTACCTCCAGGGAAACAGATACGCAGTATTTT
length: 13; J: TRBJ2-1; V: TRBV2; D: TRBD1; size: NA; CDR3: CASSVQGYNEQFF; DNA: TGTGCCAGCAGTGTACAGGGGTACAATGAGCAGTTCTTC
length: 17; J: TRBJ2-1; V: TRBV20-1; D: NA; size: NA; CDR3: CSADIPSETGMLNEQFF; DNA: TGCAGTGCTGACATACCCTCCGAGACAGGTATGCTAAATGAGCAGTTCTTC
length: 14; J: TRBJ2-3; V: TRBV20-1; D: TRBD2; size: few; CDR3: CSAAYSGSTDTQYF; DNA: TGCAGTGCTGCTTATAGCGGGAGCACAGATACGCAGTATTTT
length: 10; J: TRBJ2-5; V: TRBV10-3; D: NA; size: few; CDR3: CAMGQETQYF; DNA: TGTGCCATGGGTCAAGAGACCCAGTACTTC
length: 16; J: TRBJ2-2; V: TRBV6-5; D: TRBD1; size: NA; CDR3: CASSFNPGTATGELFF; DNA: TGTGCCAGCAGTTTTAATCCCGGGACAGCCACCGGGGAGCTGTTTTTT
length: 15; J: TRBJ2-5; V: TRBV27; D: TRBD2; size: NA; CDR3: CASARRGRNQETQYF; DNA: TGTGCCAGCGCCCGGCGGGGGAGAAACCAAGAGACCCAGTACTTC
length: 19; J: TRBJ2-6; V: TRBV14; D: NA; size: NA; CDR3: CASSLERGLTDPGANVLTF; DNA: TGTGCCAGCAGCCTGGAAAGGGGGTTGACGGACCCTGGGGCCAACGTCCTGACTTTC
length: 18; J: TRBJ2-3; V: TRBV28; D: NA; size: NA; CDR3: CASIPIGGGQGRTDTQYF; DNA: TGTGCCAGCATCCCCATAGGAGGAGGGCAGGGAAGAACAGATACGCAGTATTTT
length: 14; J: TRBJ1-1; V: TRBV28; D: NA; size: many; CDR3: CASRPPGLNTEAFF; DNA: TGTGCCAGCAGGCCGCCCGGGCTGAACACTGAAGCTTTCTTT
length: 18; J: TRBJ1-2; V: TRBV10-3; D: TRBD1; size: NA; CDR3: CAISESRGTGGVSYGYTF; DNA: TGTGCCATCAGTGAGTCCAGGGGGACAGGGGGCGTCAGCTATGGCTACACCTTC
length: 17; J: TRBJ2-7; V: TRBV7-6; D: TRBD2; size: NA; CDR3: CASSLALGLAGSYEQYF; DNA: TGTGCCAGCAGCTTAGCGCTTGGCCTAGCGGGGTCCTACGAGCAGTACTTC
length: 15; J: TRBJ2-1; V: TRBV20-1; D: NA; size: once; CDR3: CCASEVAKSYNEQFF; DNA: TGCTGTGCTAGTGAAGTAGCGAAGAGTTACAATGAGCAGTTCTTC
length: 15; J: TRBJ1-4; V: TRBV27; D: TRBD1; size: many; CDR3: CASSKAGGEREKLFF; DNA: TGTGCCAGCAGCAAAGCAGGGGGAGAACGCGAAAAACTGTTTTTT
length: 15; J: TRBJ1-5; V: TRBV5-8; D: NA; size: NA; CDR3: CASSLRLGVLSPQHF; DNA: TGTGCCAGCAGCTTGCGCCTTGGGGTTCTATCGCCCCAGCATTTT
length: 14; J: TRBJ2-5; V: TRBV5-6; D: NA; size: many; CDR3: CASSLGTDQETQYF; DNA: TGTGCCAGCAGCTTGGGGACGGATCAAGAGACCCAGTACTTC
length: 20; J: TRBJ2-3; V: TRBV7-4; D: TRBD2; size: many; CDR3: CASSPSLGTSGGQSTDTQYF; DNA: TGTGCCAGCAGCCCCAGCCTCGGGACTAGCGGGGGGCAAAGCACAGATACGCAGTATTTT
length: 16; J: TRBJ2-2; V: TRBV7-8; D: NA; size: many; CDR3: CASSLLPGANTGELFF; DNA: TGTGCCAGCAGCTTACTACCGGGGGCGAACACCGGGGAGCTGTTTTTT
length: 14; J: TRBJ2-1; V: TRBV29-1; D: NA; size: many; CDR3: CSVDGGFTYNEQFF; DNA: TGCAGCGTAGATGGAGGTTTTACGTACAATGAGCAGTTCTTC
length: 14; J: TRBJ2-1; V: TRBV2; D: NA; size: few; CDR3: CASSAWGQDNEQFF; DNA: TGTGCCAGCAGTGCCTGGGGCCAGGACAATGAGCAGTTCTTC
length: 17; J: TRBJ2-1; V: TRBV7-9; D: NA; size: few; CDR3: CASSLTGSPISYNEQFF; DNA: TGTGCCAGCAGCTTAACAGGGAGCCCTATCTCCTACAATGAGCAGTTCTTC
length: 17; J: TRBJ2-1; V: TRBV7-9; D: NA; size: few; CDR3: CASSFPRGGVVGREQFF; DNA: TGTGCCAGCAGCTTCCCGAGGGGCGGGGTAGTTGGGCGTGAGCAGTTCTTC
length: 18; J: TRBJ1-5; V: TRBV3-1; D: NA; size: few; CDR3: CASSQGGQGTYSNQPQHF; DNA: TGTGCCAGCAGCCAAGGGGGGCAGGGGACCTATAGCAATCAGCCCCAGCATTTT
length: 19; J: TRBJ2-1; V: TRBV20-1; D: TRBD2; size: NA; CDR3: CSARRLAGGPQEANNEQFF; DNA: TGCAGTGCTAGAAGACTAGCGGGAGGGCCCCAAGAGGCAAACAATGAGCAGTTCTTC
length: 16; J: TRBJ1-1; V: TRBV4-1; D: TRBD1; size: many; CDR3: CASSQVPGQGNTEAFF; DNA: TGCGCCAGCAGCCAAGTCCCGGGACAGGGAAACACTGAAGCTTTCTTT